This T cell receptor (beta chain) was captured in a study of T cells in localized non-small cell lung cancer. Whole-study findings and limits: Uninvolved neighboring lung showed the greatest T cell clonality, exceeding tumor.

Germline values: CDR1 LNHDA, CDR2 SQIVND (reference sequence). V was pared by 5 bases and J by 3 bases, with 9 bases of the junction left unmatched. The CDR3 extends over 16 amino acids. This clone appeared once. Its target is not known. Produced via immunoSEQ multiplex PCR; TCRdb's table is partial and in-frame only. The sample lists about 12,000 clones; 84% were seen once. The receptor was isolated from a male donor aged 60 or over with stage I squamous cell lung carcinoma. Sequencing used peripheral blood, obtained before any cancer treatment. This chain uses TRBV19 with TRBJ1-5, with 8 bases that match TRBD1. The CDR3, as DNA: TGTGCCAGTAGTCCGAGGACAGGGAGGGACAATCAGCCCCAGCATTTT. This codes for CASSPRTGRDNQPQHF.